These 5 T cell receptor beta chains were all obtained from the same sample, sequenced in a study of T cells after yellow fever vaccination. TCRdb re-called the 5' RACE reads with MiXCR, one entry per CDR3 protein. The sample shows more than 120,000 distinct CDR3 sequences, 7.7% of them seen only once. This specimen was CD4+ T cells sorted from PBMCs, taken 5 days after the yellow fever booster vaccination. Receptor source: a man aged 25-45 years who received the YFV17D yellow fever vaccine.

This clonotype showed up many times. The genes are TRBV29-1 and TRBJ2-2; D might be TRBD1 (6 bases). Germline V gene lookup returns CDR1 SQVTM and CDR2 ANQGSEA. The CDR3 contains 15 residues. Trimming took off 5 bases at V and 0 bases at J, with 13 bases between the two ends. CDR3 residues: CSVIKGTTNTGELFF. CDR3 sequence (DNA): TGCAGCGTTATCAAAGGGACAACGAACACCGGGGAGCTGTTTTTT.

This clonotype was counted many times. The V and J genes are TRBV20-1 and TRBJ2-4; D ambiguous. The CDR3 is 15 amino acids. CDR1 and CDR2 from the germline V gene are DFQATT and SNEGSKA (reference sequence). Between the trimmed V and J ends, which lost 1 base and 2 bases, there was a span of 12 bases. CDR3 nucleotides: TGCAGTGCTAGAGTCCTAGAGTTTTCCAAAAACATTCAGTACTTC. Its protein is CSARVLEFSKNIQYF.

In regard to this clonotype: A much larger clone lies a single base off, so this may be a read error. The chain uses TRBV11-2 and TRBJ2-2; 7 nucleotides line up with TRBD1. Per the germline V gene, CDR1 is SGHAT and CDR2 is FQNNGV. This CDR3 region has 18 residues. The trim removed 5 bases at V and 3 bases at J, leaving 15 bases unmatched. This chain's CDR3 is CASSEKRQGRGYTGELFF. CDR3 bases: TGTGCCAGCAGCGAGAAGAGACAGGGAAGGGGATACACCGGGGAGCTGTTTTTT.

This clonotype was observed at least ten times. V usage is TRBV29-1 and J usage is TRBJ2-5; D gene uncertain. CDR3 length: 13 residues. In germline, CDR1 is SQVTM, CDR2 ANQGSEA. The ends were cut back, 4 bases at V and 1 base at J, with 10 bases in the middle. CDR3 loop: CSVAENSQETQYF. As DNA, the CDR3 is TGCAGCGTTGCCGAAAACAGCCAAGAGACCCAGTACTTC.

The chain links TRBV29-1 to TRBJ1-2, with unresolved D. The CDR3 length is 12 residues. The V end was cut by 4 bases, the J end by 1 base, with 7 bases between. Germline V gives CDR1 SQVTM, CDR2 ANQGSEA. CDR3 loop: CSVGFGNYGYTF. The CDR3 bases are TGCAGCGTTGGCTTTGGTAACTATGGCTACACCTTC.